In its sample, the clone carrying this T cell receptor beta chain was seen many times. This record comes from a study of tumor-infiltrating lymphocytes in primary liver carcinoma. TCR beta cDNA was reverse-transcribed from roughly 520 ng of total RNA. The reaction used a constant-region primer and ProtoScript II reverse transcriptase. Employing slightly modified ARM-PCR, three nested multiplex PCR rounds were run, and these gave rise to the TCR beta libraries. Running about 11 cycles apiece, the first two PCR rounds relied on TRBV1-TRBV30 forward primers together with a C-beta reverse primer. TCRdb re-called the multiplex PCR reads with MiXCR, one entry per CDR3 protein. Among approximately 330,000 distinct CDR3 sequences listed, 65% were seen once. Germline DNA was also extracted, with blood RNA taken from unsorted whole blood. CDR1 is ENHRY and CDR2 is SYGVKD in the germline V gene. This CDR3 comprises 15 residues. V lost 2 bases and J 0 bases, leaving 8 bases between the germline ends.

Sequenced input: peripheral blood. The rearrangement joins TRBV10-3 to TRBJ1-3; the D is unclear. The receptor was isolated from a man aged 35-49 years with primary liver carcinoma and hepatitis B virus infection. As DNA, the CDR3 is TGTGCCATCAGTGAGGGCGAAAGCTCTGGAAACACCATATATTTT. Its protein product is CAISEGESSGNTIYF.